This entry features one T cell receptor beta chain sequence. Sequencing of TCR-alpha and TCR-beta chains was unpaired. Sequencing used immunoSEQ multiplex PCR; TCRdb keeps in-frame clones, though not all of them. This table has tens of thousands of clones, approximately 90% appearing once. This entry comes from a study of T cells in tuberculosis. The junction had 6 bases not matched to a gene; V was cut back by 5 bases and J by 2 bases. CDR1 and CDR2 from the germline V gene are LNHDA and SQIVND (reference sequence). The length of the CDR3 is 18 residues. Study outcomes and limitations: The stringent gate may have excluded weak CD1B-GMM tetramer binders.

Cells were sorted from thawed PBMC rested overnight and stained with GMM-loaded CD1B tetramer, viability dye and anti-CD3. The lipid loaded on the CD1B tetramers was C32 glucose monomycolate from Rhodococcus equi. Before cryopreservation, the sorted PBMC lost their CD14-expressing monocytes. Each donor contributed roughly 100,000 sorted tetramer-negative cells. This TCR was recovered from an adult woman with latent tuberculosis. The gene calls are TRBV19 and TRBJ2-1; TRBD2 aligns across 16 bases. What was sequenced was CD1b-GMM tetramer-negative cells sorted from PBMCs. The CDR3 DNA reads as TGTGCCAGTAGTTCGGGGACTAGCGGGGGGGCCCCCTACAATGAGCAGTTCTTC. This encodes CASSSGTSGGAPYNEQFF.